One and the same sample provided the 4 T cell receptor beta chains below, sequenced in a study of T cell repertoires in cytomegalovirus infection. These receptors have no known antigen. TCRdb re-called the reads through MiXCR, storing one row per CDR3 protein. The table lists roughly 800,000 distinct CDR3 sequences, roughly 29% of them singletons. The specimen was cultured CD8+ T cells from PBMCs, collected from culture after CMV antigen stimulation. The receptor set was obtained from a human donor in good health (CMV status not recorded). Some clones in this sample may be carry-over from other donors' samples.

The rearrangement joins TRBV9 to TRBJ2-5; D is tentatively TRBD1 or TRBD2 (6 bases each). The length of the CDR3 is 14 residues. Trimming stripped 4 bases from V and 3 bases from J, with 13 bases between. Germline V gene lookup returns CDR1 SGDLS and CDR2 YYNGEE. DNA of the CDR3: TGTGCCAGCAGCCCCGGTAGGGGGGAAGAGACCCAGTACTTC. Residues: CASSPGRGEETQYF. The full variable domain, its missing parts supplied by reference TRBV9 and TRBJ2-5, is DSGVTQTPKHLITATGQRVTLRCSPRSGDLSVYWYQQSLDQGLQFLIQYYNGEERAKGNILERFSAQQFPDLHSELNLSSLELGDSALYFCASSPGRGEETQYFGPGTRLLVL.

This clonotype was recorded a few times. The CDR3 loop is CSAHRGTDTQYF. The CDR3 nucleotides are TGCAGTGCCCACAGGGGCACAGATACGCAGTATTTT. The rearrangement joins TRBV20-1 to TRBJ2-3; possible D gene TRBD1, 6 bases. CDR1 and CDR2 (germline): DFQATT, SNEGSKA (reference sequence). The length of the CDR3 is 12 residues. Trimming took 6 bases from V and 1 from J, leaving 8 bases between them.

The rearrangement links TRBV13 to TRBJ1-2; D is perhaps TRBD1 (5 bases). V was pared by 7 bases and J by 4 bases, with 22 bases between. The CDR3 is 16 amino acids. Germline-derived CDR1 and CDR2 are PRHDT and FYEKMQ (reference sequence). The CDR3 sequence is CASIPGGGARFYGYTF. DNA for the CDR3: TGTGCCAGCATCCCGGGAGGAGGGGCGAGATTCTATGGCTACACCTTC. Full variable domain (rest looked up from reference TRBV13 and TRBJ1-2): AAGVIQSPRHLIKEKRETATLKCYPIPRHDTVYWYQQGPGQDPQFLISFYEKMQSDKGSIPDRFSAQQFSDYHSELNMSSLELGDSALYFCASIPGGGARFYGYTFGSGTRLTVV.

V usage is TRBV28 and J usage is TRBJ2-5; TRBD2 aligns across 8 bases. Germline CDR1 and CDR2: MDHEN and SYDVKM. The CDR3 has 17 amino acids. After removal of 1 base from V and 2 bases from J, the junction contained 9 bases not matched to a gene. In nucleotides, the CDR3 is TGTGCCAGCAGTTTATACCCGGGGGGGTTGTGGCAAGAGACCCAGTACTTC. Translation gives CASSLYPGGLWQETQYF.